This TCR beta chain stems from a study of breast tumors, draining lymph nodes, adjacent tissues. Study-level findings and limits: That most tumor T cells come from lymph nodes remained unproven. Tumor repertoires ranked between lymph nodes and nontumor tissue in diversity, with V and J gene preferences.

Details on this clonotype: The antigen is not known.

Each CDR3 protein is one row after TCRdb ran MiXCR on the multiplex PCR reads. The data show some 140,000 distinct CDR3 sequences, approximately 20% seen once. Breast cancer patients provided tissue from their axillary draining lymph nodes. V lost 8 bases to trimming and J lost 8 bases, with 24 bases between them. Germline V gene sequence: CDR1 MDHEN, CDR2 SYDVKM. This CDR3 has 15 residues. Sequencing was carried out using axillary lymph node tissue. V usage is TRBV28 and J usage is TRBJ1-2; D gene unclear. This clonotype was obtained from a female donor with breast cancer. Some clones in this sample may be carry-over from other donors' samples. CDR3 region: CASSLPHRGQRGYTF. The CDR3 DNA sequence: TGTGCCAGCTCCCTCCCCCACCGAGGGCAGAGGGGCTACACCTTC.